The subject of this entry is one T cell receptor (beta chain). Its antigen remains unknown. 13 Jbeta primers and 60 Vbeta primers were used for the PCR. Produced via immunoSEQ multiplex PCR; TCRdb's table is partial and in-frame only. This table has fewer than 200,000 clones, approximately 82% appearing once. The data belong to a study of cytomegalovirus exposure and HLA in healthy donors. Findings and limits, study-wide: The study found most TCR sequences rare, yet found some public TCRs in many donors. Most of the TCR beta V segments (in an earlier analysis) were productive either about 87% or about 30% of the time. In all likelihood, a cluster of highly shared sequence variants was a sequencing artifact.

The V and J ends lost 3 bases and 1 base respectively, with 16 bases between them. The CDR3 spans 16 residues. From germline, CDR1 is SGDLS and CDR2 YYNGEE. The study sampled nominally healthy donors, though unrecorded immune exposures were likely. The specimen sequenced was PBMCs. The chain is built from TRBV9 and TRBJ1-2; D is unclear. This sequence originates from a woman in her thirties in good health and CMV-seronegative. As DNA, the CDR3 is TGTGCCAGCAGCGCACGATATCATCAGGATAACTATGGCTACACCTTC. Amino acid sequence: CASSARYHQDNYGYTF.